These 23 T cell receptor beta chains came from one sample sequenced in a study of shared clonotypes between healthy human individuals. The assay was immunoSEQ multiplex PCR, and TCRdb's table has in-frame clones only and misses some. In the table there are roughly 640,000 clones, approximately 79% of which are singletons. Sequenced: memory CD4+ T cells sorted from blood. Stated subset: CD45RA-negative fraction. The source is a young woman in good health.

The chain employs TRBV28 and TRBJ2-6; D is unresolved. The CDR3 contains 15 residues. Germline V lookup: CDR1 MDHEN, CDR2 SYDVKM. The V and J ends lost 3 bases and 0 bases respectively, with 6 bases between them. CDR3 sequence: CASSLNFSGANVLTF. CDR3 DNA sequence: TGTGCCAGCAGTTTGAATTTCTCTGGGGCCAACGTCCTGACTTTC.

CDR3 in DNA: TGTGCCAGCCCAGGACAGTCCTACGAGCAGTACTTC. It is translated as CASPGQSYEQYF. This rearrangement joins TRBV6-1 to TRBJ2-7; maybe TRBD1 (6 bases). Germline V CDR1 and CDR2: MNHNS, SASEGT. The CDR3 has 12 amino acids. The V end lost 8 bases, the J end lost 1 base, and 9 bases lay between the germline ends.

This clone was picked up one time. The rearrangement uses TRBV2 and TRBJ1-1; no clear D. Trimming shortened V by 6 bases and J by 3 bases, and 11 bases separated the two germline ends. CDR3 length: 13 amino acids. Germline CDR1 reads SNHLY; CDR2 reads FYNNEI. This CDR3 is CASSDTSYTEAFF. For the CDR3, the DNA is TGTGCCAGCAGCGATACAAGTTACACTGAAGCTTTCTTT.

Only one count was recorded for this clone. The chain joins TRBV14 to TRBJ1-6; 10 bases fit TRBD1. Losses at the gene ends were 1 base for V and 0 bases for J; bases not matched to a gene: 0. The CDR3 is made up of 17 amino acids. Germline V gives CDR1 SGHDN, CDR2 FVKESK. CDR3 amino acids: CASSQGTGGSYNSPLHF. DNA for the CDR3: TGTGCCAGCAGCCAAGGGACAGGGGGCTCCTATAATTCACCCCTCCACTTT.

The chain has TRBV11-1 and TRBJ2-3, with 9 bases fitting TRBD2. CDR3 length: 15 residues. The germline V gene has CDR1 SGHAT and CDR2 FQDESV (reference sequence). J gave up 2 bases and V 6 bases, and 6 bases lay outside the gene matches. CDR3 residues: CASSPSGITTDTQYF. The CDR3 region has the DNA TGTGCCAGCAGTCCTAGCGGGATCACCACAGATACGCAGTATTTT.

The chain joins TRBV2 to TRBJ2-1; D possibly corresponds to TRBD1 (5 bases). V was cut by 6 bases and J by 9 bases, with 18 bases left in between. The CDR3 sequence is 14 residues long. The germline CDR1 and CDR2 sequences are SNHLY and FYNNEI. The CDR3 region has the DNA TGTGCCAGCAGGCTAGGGGCGCCGGTGATTGAGCAGTTCTTC. Encoded protein: CASRLGAPVIEQFF. The full variable domain, completed using reference TRBV2 and TRBJ2-1, is EPEVTQTPSHQVTQMGQEVILRCVPISNHLYFYWYRQILGQKVEFLVSFYNNEISEKSEIFDDQFSVERPDGSNFTLKIRSTKLEDSAMYFCASRLGAPVIEQFFGPGTRLTVL.

This clone appeared a few times. The CDR3 sequence: CASSENIWVYEQYF. In DNA form, the CDR3 reads TGTGCCAGCAGTGAAAATATCTGGGTTTACGAGCAGTACTTC. V and J are TRBV6-1 and TRBJ2-7, with unresolved D. The CDR3 length is 14 residues. V gave up 2 bases and J gave up 4 bases, with 12 bases separating them. Germline-derived CDR1 and CDR2 are MNHNS and SASEGT.

This chain uses TRBV29-1 with TRBJ1-3; TRBD1 matches 11 bases. Per germline, CDR1 SQVTM and CDR2 ANQGSEA. Trimming cost V 7 bases and J 2 bases; bases outside gene matches: 16. This CDR3 region has 18 residues. CDR3 coding DNA: TGCAGCGCCAAGGACAGGACAGGGGGCTTTTCGACTGGAAACACCATATATTTT. Amino acids: CSAKDRTGGFSTGNTIYF.

The rearrangement links TRBV27 to TRBJ1-1, with no clear D. The germline V and J ends were trimmed by 0 bases and 1 base, with 9 bases remaining between them. CDR1 MNHEY and CDR2 SMNVEV come from the germline V gene (reference sequence). CDR3 length: 15 residues. The CDR3 protein is CASSLSRVGNTEAFF. DNA for the CDR3: TGTGCCAGCAGTTTATCGAGGGTAGGGAACACTGAAGCTTTCTTT.

This chain connects TRBV6-5 to TRBJ1-1; 8 bases match TRBD1. The CDR3 is 14 residues long. Germline V gene sequence: CDR1 MNHEY, CDR2 SVGAGI. Losses at the gene ends were 5 bases for V and 1 base for J; bases not matched to a gene: 3. As DNA, the CDR3 is TGTGCCAGCAGTGGGACAGGCTGGAACACTGAAGCTTTCTTT. This gives the protein CASSGTGWNTEAFF.

The chain combines TRBV18 with TRBJ2-3; 9 nucleotides match TRBD2. V was pared by 3 bases and J by 14 bases, with 18 bases of the junction left unmatched. Looked up from germline, CDR1 is KGHSH and CDR2 is LQKENI. CDR3 length equals 16 residues. The CDR3 nucleotides read TGTGCCAGCTCACCCCAGGGACGAGATGGCGGGAGGGCCTTGTATTTT. This translates into CASSPQGRDGGRALYF.

The CDR3 sequence is CASSGGGGETQYF. DNA of the CDR3: TGTGCCAGCAGCGGAGGGGGCGGAGAGACCCAGTACTTC. The chain recombines TRBV9 with TRBJ2-5; TRBD1 matches 7 bases. There are 13 residues in the CDR3. Trimming removed 3 bases from V and 4 bases from J; junction bases left unmatched: 3. Germline V gives CDR1 SGDLS, CDR2 YYNGEE.

In this sample, this clone turned up a few times. The chain uses TRBV11-3 and TRBJ2-1; D is perhaps TRBD2 (5 bases). Trimming stripped 5 bases from V and 7 bases from J, with 18 bases between. CDR1 SGHNT and CDR2 YENEEA come from the germline V gene. The CDR3 is 15 amino acids. CDR3 amino acids: CASSHPGVGMNEQFF. In DNA, the CDR3 is TGTGCCAGCAGCCATCCCGGGGTTGGGATGAATGAGCAGTTCTTC.

The V call is TRBV29-1, the J call TRBJ2-7; D is possibly TRBD1 or TRBD2 (6 bases each). This CDR3 is 12 amino acids long. V lost 3 bases to trimming and J lost 5 bases, with 11 bases between them. Germline assignment: CDR1 SQVTM and CDR2 ANQGSEA. The CDR3 bases are TGCAGCGTTGAGGGGGGCGGGGACGAGCAGTACTTC. Translating gives CSVEGGGDEQYF.

This clone was recorded many times. The chain uses TRBV6-5 and TRBJ2-7; 7 positions agree with TRBD2. CDR1 is MNHEY and CDR2 is SVGAGI in the germline V gene. The ends lost 5 bases at V and 7 bases at J; junction bases unmatched: 5. This CDR3 comprises 12 residues. Here the CDR3 reads CASSKGLPEQYF. For the CDR3, the DNA is TGTGCCAGCAGTAAGGGACTACCAGAGCAGTACTTC.

This chain connects TRBV18 to TRBJ1-2, with TRBD1 matching over 11 bases. This CDR3 region has 16 residues. The V and J ends lost 6 bases and 4 bases, in that order; junction bases with no gene match: 10. The germline gives CDR1 KGHSH, CDR2 LQKENI. This chain's CDR3 is CASSHKDRGLSYGYTF. CDR3 bases: TGTGCCAGCTCCCACAAGGACAGGGGGCTTAGCTATGGCTACACCTTC. Drawing the rest from reference TRBV18 and TRBJ1-2, the complete variable domain is NAGVMQNPRHLVRRRGQEARLRCSPMKGHSHVYWYRQLPEEGLKFMVYLQKENIIDESGMPKERFSAEFPKEGPSILRIQQVVRGDSAAYFCASSHKDRGLSYGYTFGSGTRLTVV.

This clone was seen repeatedly, ten times or more. The rearrangement links TRBV11-3 to TRBJ2-3; D is possibly TRBD2 (6 bases). This CDR3 has 15 residues. Trimming removed 2 bases from V and 1 base from J, with 10 bases in between. CDR1 SGHNT and CDR2 YENEEA come from the germline V gene. The CDR3 loop is CASSLLGLRTDTQYF. The DNA for the CDR3 is TGTGCCAGCAGCTTATTGGGACTCCGCACAGATACGCAGTATTTT.

The chain employs TRBV7-9 and TRBJ2-3, with 9 positions matching TRBD2. The CDR3 sequence is 17 residues long. Germline CDR1 and CDR2: SEHNR and FQNEAQ (reference sequence). The V segment lost 3 bases and the J segment 5 bases; nucleotides outside the gene matches: 12. The DNA for the CDR3 is TGTGCCAGCAGCTTCCAGAATAGCGGGAGAGGTGGAGATACGCAGTATTTT. Protein: CASSFQNSGRGGDTQYF.

The rearrangement joins TRBV25-1 to TRBJ2-1, with a possible D match to TRBD1 (5 bases). The germline V gene encodes CDR1 MGHDK and CDR2 SYGVNS. The CDR3 is 15 residues long. The V end lost 3 bases, the J end lost 4 bases, and 13 bases lay between the germline ends. CDR3: CASSEYDGAYNEQFF. As DNA, the CDR3 is TGTGCCAGCAGTGAGTATGATGGGGCATACAATGAGCAGTTCTTC.

The chain employs TRBV27 and TRBJ2-7; 8 nucleotides align to TRBD1. The ends lost 8 bases at V and 2 bases at J; junction bases unmatched: 8. This CDR3 is 14 amino acids long. Germline CDR1 MNHEY, CDR2 SMNVEV (reference sequence). In nucleotides, the CDR3 is TGTGCCAGCGGACAGGGAATTGACCCCTACGAGCAGTACTTC. This encodes CASGQGIDPYEQYF.

This clone has only a few counts. V is TRBV25-1 and J is TRBJ2-7, with unresolved D. V was shortened by 4 bases and J by 2 bases, with 12 bases between the two germline ends. CDR1 and CDR2 from the germline V gene are MGHDK and SYGVNS. This CDR3 contains 14 residues. The chain's CDR3 is CASSVGASTYEQYF. The CDR3 nucleotides are TGTGCCAGCAGTGTAGGAGCGTCTACCTACGAGCAGTACTTC.

This clone was picked up a small number of times. J is TRBJ1-1 and V is TRBV5-4; D uncertain. The CDR3 loop spans 14 amino acids. CDR1 and CDR2 (germline): SGHNT, YYREEE (reference sequence). V dropped 4 bases and J dropped 4 bases, with 14 bases sitting between them. CDR3 residues: CASSPGGRFTEAFF. CDR3 nucleotide sequence: TGTGCCAGCAGCCCCGGAGGCCGTTTCACTGAAGCTTTCTTT. The whole variable domain, filled in from reference TRBV5-4 and TRBJ1-1, reads ETGVTQSPTHLIKTRGQQVTLRCSSQSGHNTVSWYQQALGQGPQFIFQYYREEENGRGNFPPRFSGLQFPNYSSELNVNALELDDSALYLCASSPGGRFTEAFFGQGTRLTVV.

The J gene is TRBJ2-1, the V gene TRBV7-9; D not resolved. V lost 3 bases and J lost 8, with 8 bases in between. CDR3 length: 12 residues. Germline-derived CDR1 and CDR2 are SEHNR and FQNEAQ (reference sequence). CDR3 nucleotides: TGTGCCAGCAGCTTGTCAGGCGATGAGCAGTTCTTC. It specifies CASSLSGDEQFF.